This T cell receptor (beta chain) originates from a study of blood T cell repertoires in COVID-19 (dated by TCRdb to the early 2020s). Study-wide context: Samples from collaborators originated in the United States, Italy and Spain and spanned both the acute and convalescent phases of COVID-19. The prospective study material was composed of cDNA or gDNA derived from T cells, B-cell-depleted T cells, or PBMCs. The samples were drawn from the first 160 participants of the ongoing ImmuneRACE study and from over 950 subjects provided by 6 global collaborators. Subjects who had been exposed to COVID-19, were actively infected with it, or had recovered from it provided the deeply sampled blood TCRbeta repertoires that made up the dataset. Where available, HLA class I and class II types were taken from metadata supplied by the sample provider and were not determined by assay-based typing. The sample metadata nearly always contained a de-identified subject ID, COVID-19 status, age in years and sex. The repertoires were made available in a free public database intended to serve as a resource for research on the immune response to SARS-CoV-2. Results the study describes overall, beyond this receptor: The amount of clinical and demographic metadata varied by source and participant and was provided uncurated.

Collaborating institutions collected whole blood in K2EDTA tubes following their own protocols. For TCRbeta analysis, collaborators shipped samples as frozen whole blood, isolated PBMCs, or DNA extracted from either of those sample types. Reading the germline V gene gives CDR1 SGHVT and CDR2 SQSDAQ. Between the V and J ends, shortened by 1 base and 6 bases respectively, the junction contains 19 bases. From the cysteine up to the phenylalanine, the CDR3 has a length of 17 residues. Only CDR3 DNA is held: 51 bases, read in frame from base 1. Comment on this clone: Its antigen is unknown. No base qualities exist here, and no much larger clone lies one base off it.

The immunoSEQ Assay, a bias-controlled multiplex PCR, was used to amplify TCRbeta CDR3 regions from genomic DNA. The original methods were these. Nucleated cell counts per sample were estimated from amplification of reference gene primers within the assay. To quantify the absolute abundance of each unique TCRbeta CDR3 rearrangement, sequence reads were collapsed and filtered. Productive Simpson clonality was computed per sample as the square root of Simpson's diversity index over productive rearrangements. TCRdb limited this immuneACCESS table to in-frame rearrangements with V and J called. A share of clones is missing; checked studies link under half to unresolved V genes, and the rest is unexplained. V and J calls and clone size come straight from that table; D and trimming were deduced from the DNA. The sample table records around 59,000 clones; less than 80% of these occur just once. Of the sample, roughly 10% is held by the ten largest clones.

The V and J segments used are TRBV7-4 and TRBJ2-1, and TRBD2 may be the D gene, going by 6 matching bases. The clonotype was recovered from a human donor in a cohort sampled during active COVID-19. Sequenced: peripheral blood. The CDR3 loop reads CASSLVRRDGLFNEQFF. The nucleotides are TGTGCCAGCAGCTTAGTTAGGCGGGATGGGCTTTTCAATGAGCAGTTCTTC.